The present T cell receptor beta chain was sequenced within a study of blood T cell repertoires in COVID-19. About the research overall: Acute and convalescent COVID-19 specimens originated in the United States, Italy and Spain. T cells, B-cell-depleted T cells, or PBMCs supplied cDNA or gDNA.

In the original analysis: Nucleated cell number was recorded as an estimate derived from reference gene primer amplification. Only in-frame clones appear in the TCRdb table, and some are missing; sequencing was by immunoSEQ multiplex PCR. The V and J calls and clone size were taken over from that table, and D and trimming were inferred from the DNA. The sample shows fewer than 100,000 clones, about 80% of them seen only once. Trimming removed 0 bases from V and 1 base from J; junction bases left unmatched: 3. From germline, CDR1 is SGHDT and CDR2 YYEEEE. The CDR3 extends over 16 amino acids. Notes on this clone: Additional DNA sequences in this sample encode the identical CDR3.

The clonotype was recovered from a man between 65 and 85 years old with acute or convalescent COVID-19. This chain joins TRBV5-6 and TRBJ1-5, with 8 positions matching TRBD1. The material sequenced was peripheral blood. CDR3 nucleotide sequence: TGTGCCAGCAGCTTGGGGACAGGGTGGAGCAATCAGCCCCAGCATTTT. This translates into CASSLGTGWSNQPQHF.